These 11 T cell receptor beta chains were sequenced from one sample in a study of shared clonotypes between healthy human individuals. CD45RO-negative CD8 cells positively selected for CCR7 made up the naive population, which excluded terminally differentiated effector memory CD45RA+ cells. The method was immunoSEQ multiplex PCR; TCRdb's version includes in-frame clones alone and lacks a portion of them. The sample includes approximately 650,000 clones, roughly 95% seen only once; the top ten take 0.09% to 0.13%. Sequenced material: naive CD8+ T cells sorted from blood. The receptors come from a woman between 25 and 40 years old in good health.

About this clone: The germline gene is not matched at one end of the junction; a read error may be the cause. V usage is TRBV7-8 and J usage is TRBJ1-3; D is possibly TRBD1 (6 bases). Germline V gene data show CDR1 as SGHVS and CDR2 as FQNEAQ. This CDR3 has 15 amino acids. The CDR3 loop is CASSSTGYSGNTMYF. The DNA for the CDR3 is TGTGCCAGCAGCTCGACAGGTTACTCTGGAAACACCATGTATTTT.

This chain links TRBV27 with TRBJ2-1; tentative D call: TRBD1 (6 bases). Germline CDR1 and CDR2: MNHEY and SMNVEV (reference sequence). V dropped 7 bases and J dropped 3 bases, with 19 bases sitting between them. This CDR3 is 16 amino acids long. The CDR3 DNA reads as TGTGCCAGCAAGGAGAGGGCCGGGACACTCTACAATGAGCAGTTCTTC. Its translation: CASKERAGTLYNEQFF.

The chain joins TRBV29-1 to TRBJ1-2; 7 bases align to TRBD1. The germline CDR1 and CDR2 sequences are SQVTM and ANQGSEA. The CDR3 sequence is 16 residues long. The trim removed 0 bases at V and 7 bases at J, leaving 14 bases unmatched. For the CDR3, the DNA is TGCAGCGTTGAAGATGGAGGGGGCCCTCTGTTTAGTGGCTACACCTTC. Translating it yields CSVEDGGGPLFSGYTF.

V usage is TRBV25-1 and J usage is TRBJ1-3; TRBD1 might be the D (6 bases). This CDR3 has 14 amino acids. Germline loops: CDR1 MGHDK, CDR2 SYGVNS. V was trimmed by 2 bases and J by 4 bases, leaving 9 bases between them. CDR3 nucleotide sequence: TGTGCCAGCAGTGAAGTGGGGGCCGGAAACACCATATATTTT. Protein product: CASSEVGAGNTIYF. Based on the CDR3 plus reference TRBV25-1 and TRBJ1-3, the full variable domain is EADIYQTPRYLVIGTGKKITLECSQTMGHDKMYWYQQDPGMELHLIHYSYGVNSTEKGDLSSESTVSRIRTEHFPLTLESARPSHTSQYLCASSEVGAGNTIYFGEGSWLTVV.

The rearrangement joins TRBV28 to TRBJ2-5; D unclear. The ends were cut back, 5 bases at V and 1 base at J, with 8 bases in the middle. CDR3 length: 13 residues. Per germline, CDR1 MDHEN and CDR2 SYDVKM. The CDR3 loop is CASSNIGQETQYF. CDR3 coding DNA: TGTGCCAGCAGTAATATTGGCCAAGAGACCCAGTACTTC.

The chain has TRBV11-2 and TRBJ2-1; D gene uncertain. This CDR3 region has 13 residues. Germline lookup yields CDR1 SGHAT and CDR2 FQNNGV. V was cut by 0 bases and J by 8 bases, with 8 bases left in between. The CDR3 protein is CASSLDSSYEQFF. In nucleotides, the CDR3 is TGTGCCAGCAGCTTAGATTCTAGTTATGAGCAGTTCTTC.

The count of this clone is one. V and J are TRBV29-1 and TRBJ2-5; 7 nucleotides agree with TRBD1. Per the germline V gene, CDR1 is SQVTM and CDR2 is ANQGSEA. With V trimmed by 5 bases and J by 4 bases, 4 bases remained unmatched. CDR3 size: 12 residues. CDR3 DNA sequence: TGCAGCGTTCCAGGACAGGTAGAGACCCAGTACTTC. This sequence encodes CSVPGQVETQYF.

The rearrangement joins TRBV6-5 to TRBJ2-1, with 10 bases matching TRBD1. CDR1 and CDR2 from the germline V gene are MNHEY and SVGAGI. The V and J ends lost 4 bases and 6 bases, in that order; junction bases with no gene match: 6. The CDR3 sequence is 15 residues long. This CDR3 reads CASSSGTGEGNEQFF. As DNA, the CDR3 is TGTGCCAGCAGTTCCGGGACAGGGGAGGGCAATGAGCAGTTCTTC.

A word on this clone: At the DNA level, this CDR3 is encoded by other sequences in the same sample as well. This chain uses TRBV11-2 with TRBJ2-2; D is unresolved. Germline lookup yields CDR1 SGHAT and CDR2 FQNNGV. V lost 5 bases, J lost 1 base, and 2 bases lay in between. The CDR3 spans 12 residues. The CDR3 DNA reads as TGTGCCAGCAGCCTGAACACCGGGGAGCTGTTTTTT. The encoded protein is CASSLNTGELFF. The whole variable domain, filled in from reference TRBV11-2 and TRBJ2-2, reads EAGVAQSPRYKIIEKRQSVAFWCNPISGHATLYWYQQILGQGPKLLIQFQNNGVVDDSQLPKDRFSAERLKGVDSTLKIQPAKLEDSAVYLCASSLNTGELFFGEGSRLTVL.

The count of this clone is one. The rearrangement joins TRBV9 to TRBJ1-1, with D perhaps matching TRBD1 (5 bases). This CDR3 spans 13 amino acids. In germline, CDR1 is SGDLS, CDR2 YYNGEE. Deletions cut 7 bases from V and 4 bases from J, with 14 bases between. As DNA, the CDR3 is TGTGCCAGCGCTATGGGGGGTGGCACTGAAGCTTTCTTT. Its translation: CASAMGGGTEAFF.

The sample holds one count of this clone. The CDR3 here is CASSPTAYRGTDTQYF. DNA of the CDR3: TGTGCCAGCAGTCCGACAGCCTACCGCGGCACAGATACGCAGTATTTT. The chain carries TRBV4-2 and TRBJ2-3; D perhaps matches TRBD1 (5 bases). V lost 6 bases and J 1 base, leaving 17 bases between the germline ends. Germline V gives CDR1 LGHNA, CDR2 YNFKEQ. The CDR3 consists of 16 residues.